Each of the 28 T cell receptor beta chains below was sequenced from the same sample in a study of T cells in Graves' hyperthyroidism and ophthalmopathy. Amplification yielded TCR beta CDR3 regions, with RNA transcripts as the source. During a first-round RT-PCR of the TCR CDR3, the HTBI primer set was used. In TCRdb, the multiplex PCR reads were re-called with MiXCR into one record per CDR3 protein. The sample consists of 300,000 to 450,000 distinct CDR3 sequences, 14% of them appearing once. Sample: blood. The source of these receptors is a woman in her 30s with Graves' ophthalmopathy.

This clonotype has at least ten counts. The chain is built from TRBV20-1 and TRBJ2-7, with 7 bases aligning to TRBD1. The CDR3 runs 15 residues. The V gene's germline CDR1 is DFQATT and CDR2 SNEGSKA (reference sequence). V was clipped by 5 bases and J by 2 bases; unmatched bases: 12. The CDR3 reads CSAARGGRATYEQYF. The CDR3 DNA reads TGCAGTGCTGCCCGAGGGGGCAGAGCCACCTACGAGCAGTACTTC.

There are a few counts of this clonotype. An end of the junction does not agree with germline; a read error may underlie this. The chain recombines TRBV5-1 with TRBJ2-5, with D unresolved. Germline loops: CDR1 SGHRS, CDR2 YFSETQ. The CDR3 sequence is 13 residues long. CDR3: CASSLDITTTPVF. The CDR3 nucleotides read TGCGCCAGCAGCTTGGACATTACTACTACCCCAGTCTTC.

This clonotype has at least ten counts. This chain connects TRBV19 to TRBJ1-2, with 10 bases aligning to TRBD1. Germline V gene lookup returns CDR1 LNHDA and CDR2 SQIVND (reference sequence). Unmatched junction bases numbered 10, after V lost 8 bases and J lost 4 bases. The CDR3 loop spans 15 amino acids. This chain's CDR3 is CASQKTRDRGYGYTF. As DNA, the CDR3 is TGTGCCAGTCAGAAGACCCGGGACAGGGGCTATGGCTACACCTTC.

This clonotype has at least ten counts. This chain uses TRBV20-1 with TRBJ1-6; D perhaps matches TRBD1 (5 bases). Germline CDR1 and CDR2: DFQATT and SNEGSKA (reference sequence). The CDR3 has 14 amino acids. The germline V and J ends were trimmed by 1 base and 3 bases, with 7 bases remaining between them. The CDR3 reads CSARGQNYNSPLHF. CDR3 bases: TGCAGTGCTAGAGGACAGAACTATAATTCACCCCTCCACTTT.

The CDR3 protein is CASSGPTGGAGNEQFF. The CDR3 bases are TGTGCCAGCAGCGGACCCACAGGGGGCGCCGGCAATGAGCAGTTCTTC. The V call is TRBV9, the J call TRBJ2-1, with 9 nucleotides matching TRBD1. The junction had 10 bases not matched to a gene; V was cut back by 3 bases and J by 6 bases. The germline V gene encodes CDR1 SGDLS and CDR2 YYNGEE. The CDR3 loop spans 16 amino acids.

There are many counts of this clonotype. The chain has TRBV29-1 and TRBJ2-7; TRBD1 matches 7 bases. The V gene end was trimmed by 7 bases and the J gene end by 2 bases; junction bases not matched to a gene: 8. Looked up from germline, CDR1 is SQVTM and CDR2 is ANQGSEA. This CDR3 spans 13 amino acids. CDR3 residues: CSALGQGAYEQYF. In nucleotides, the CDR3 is TGCAGCGCTCTCGGTCAGGGGGCCTACGAGCAGTACTTC.

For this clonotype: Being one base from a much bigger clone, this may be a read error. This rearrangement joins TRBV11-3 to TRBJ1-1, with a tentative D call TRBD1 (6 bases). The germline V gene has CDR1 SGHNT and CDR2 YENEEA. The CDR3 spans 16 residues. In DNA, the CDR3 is TGTGCCAGCAGCTTAGAGAACAGTCAGGGGAACGCTGAAGCTTTCTTT. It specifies CASSLENSQGNAEAFF.

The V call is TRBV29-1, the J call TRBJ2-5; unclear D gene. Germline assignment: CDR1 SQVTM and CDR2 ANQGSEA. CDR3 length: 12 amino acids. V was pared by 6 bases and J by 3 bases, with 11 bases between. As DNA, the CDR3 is TGCAGCGTCCGACGGGCAGAAGAGACCCAGTACTTC. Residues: CSVRRAEETQYF.

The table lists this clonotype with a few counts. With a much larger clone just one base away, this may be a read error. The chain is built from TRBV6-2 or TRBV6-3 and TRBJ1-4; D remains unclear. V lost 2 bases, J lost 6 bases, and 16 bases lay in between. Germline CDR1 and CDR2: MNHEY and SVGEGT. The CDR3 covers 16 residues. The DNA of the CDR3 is TGTGCCAGCAGTTACACTCATGCGGGCAGAGATGAAAAACTGTTTTTT. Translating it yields CASSYTHAGRDEKLFF.

Here the CDR3 reads CASSEGQSGANVLTF. The CDR3 DNA sequence: TGTGCCAGCAGTGAGGGACAGTCTGGGGCCAACGTCCTGACTTTC. The chain carries TRBV6-1 and TRBJ2-6, with 7 bases lining up with TRBD1. From germline, CDR1 is MNHNS and CDR2 SASEGT. The CDR3 is 15 amino acids. The ends lost 3 bases at V and 1 base at J; junction bases unmatched: 0.

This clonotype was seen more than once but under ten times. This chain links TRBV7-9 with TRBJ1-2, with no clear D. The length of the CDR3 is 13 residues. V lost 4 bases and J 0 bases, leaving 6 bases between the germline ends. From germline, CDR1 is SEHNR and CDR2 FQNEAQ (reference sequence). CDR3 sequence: CASSSRANYGYTF. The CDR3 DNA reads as TGTGCCAGCAGCTCCAGAGCTAACTATGGCTACACCTTC.

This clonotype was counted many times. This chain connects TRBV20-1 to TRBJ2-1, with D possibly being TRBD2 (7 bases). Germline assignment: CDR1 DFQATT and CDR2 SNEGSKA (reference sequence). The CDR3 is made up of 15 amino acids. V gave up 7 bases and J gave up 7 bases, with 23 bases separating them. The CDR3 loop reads CSEKATGGARNEQFF. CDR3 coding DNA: TGCAGTGAGAAGGCCACTGGGGGGGCGCGAAATGAGCAGTTCTTC.

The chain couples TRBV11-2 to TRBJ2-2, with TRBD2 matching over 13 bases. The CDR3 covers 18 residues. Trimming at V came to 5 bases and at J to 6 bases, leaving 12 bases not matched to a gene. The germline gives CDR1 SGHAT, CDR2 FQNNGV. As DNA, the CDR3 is TGTGCCAGCAGCCCTTGGACTAGCGGGGGCGCCTTATCCGGGGAGCTGTTTTTT. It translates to CASSPWTSGGALSGELFF.

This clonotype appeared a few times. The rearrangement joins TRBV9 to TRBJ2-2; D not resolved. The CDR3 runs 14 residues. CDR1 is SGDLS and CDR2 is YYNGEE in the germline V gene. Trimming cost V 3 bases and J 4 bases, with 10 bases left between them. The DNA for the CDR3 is TGTGCCAGCAGCGACTTGTCTGGCACCGGGGAGCTGTTTTTT. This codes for CASSDLSGTGELFF.

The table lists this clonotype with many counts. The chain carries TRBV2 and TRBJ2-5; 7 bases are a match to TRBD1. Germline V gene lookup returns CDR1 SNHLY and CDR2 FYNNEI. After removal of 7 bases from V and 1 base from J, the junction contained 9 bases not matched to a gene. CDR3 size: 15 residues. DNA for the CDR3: TGTGCCAGCATGATGAGGGGGCCCCCCCAAGAGACCCAGTACTTC. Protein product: CASMMRGPPQETQYF.

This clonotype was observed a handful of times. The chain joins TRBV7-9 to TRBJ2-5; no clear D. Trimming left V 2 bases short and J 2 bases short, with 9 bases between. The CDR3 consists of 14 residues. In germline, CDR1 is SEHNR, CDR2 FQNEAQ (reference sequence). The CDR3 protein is CASSLNSKQETQYF. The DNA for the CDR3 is TGTGCCAGCAGCTTAAATTCAAAACAAGAGACCCAGTACTTC.

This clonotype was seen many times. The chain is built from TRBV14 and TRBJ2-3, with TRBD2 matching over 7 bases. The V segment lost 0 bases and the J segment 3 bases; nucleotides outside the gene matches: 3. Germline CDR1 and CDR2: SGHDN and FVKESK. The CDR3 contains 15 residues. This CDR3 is CASSQDRGDTDTQYF. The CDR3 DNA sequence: TGTGCCAGCAGCCAAGACCGGGGGGATACAGATACGCAGTATTTT. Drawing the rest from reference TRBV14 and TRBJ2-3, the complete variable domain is EAGVTQFPSHSVIEKGQTVTLRCDPISGHDNLYWYRRVMGKEIKFLLHFVKESKQDESGMPNNRFLAERTGGTYSTLKVQPAELEDSGVYFCASSQDRGDTDTQYFGPGTRLTVL.

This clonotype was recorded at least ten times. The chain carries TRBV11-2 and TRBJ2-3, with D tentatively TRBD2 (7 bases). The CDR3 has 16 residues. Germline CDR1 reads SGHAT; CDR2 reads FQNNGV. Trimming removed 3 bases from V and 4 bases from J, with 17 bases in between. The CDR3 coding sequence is TGTGCCAGCAGCTTTTGGGGGGGGGCCGCGGCAGATACGCAGTATTTT. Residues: CASSFWGGAAADTQYF.

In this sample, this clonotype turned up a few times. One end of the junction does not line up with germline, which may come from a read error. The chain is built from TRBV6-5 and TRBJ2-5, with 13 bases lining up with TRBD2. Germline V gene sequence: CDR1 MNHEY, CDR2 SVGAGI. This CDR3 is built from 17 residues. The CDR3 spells CASTYQGLAGDGETQYF. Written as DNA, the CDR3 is TGTGCCAGCACTTACCAAGGACTAGCGGGGGACGGGGAGACCCAGTACTTC.

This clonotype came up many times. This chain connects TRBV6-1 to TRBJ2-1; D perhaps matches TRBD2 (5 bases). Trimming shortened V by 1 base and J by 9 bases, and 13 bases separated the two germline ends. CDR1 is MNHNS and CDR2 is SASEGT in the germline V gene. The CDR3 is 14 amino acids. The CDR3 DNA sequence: TGTGCCAGCAGTGAAGTCCCGGGAACGGGTGAGCAGTTCTTC. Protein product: CASSEVPGTGEQFF.

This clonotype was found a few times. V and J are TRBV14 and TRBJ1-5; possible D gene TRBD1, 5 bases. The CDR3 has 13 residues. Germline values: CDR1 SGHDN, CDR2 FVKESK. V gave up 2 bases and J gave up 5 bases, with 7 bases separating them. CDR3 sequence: CASSQFRDQPQHF. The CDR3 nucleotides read TGTGCCAGCAGCCAATTCAGGGATCAGCCCCAGCATTTT.

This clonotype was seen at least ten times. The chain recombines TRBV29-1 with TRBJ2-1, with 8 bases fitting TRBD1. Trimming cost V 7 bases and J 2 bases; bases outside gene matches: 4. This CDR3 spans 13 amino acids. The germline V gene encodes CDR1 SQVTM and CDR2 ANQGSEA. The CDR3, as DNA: TGCAGCGCGGGACAGGTCGCCTACAATGAGCAGTTCTTC. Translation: CSAGQVAYNEQFF.

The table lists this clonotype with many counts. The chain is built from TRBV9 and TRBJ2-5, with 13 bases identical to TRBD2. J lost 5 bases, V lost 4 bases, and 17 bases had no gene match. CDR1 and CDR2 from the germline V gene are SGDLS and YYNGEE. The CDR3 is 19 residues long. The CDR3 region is CASSPRLAGGGPYSETQYF. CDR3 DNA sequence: TGTGCCAGCAGCCCAAGACTAGCGGGGGGCGGTCCGTATTCGGAGACCCAGTACTTC.

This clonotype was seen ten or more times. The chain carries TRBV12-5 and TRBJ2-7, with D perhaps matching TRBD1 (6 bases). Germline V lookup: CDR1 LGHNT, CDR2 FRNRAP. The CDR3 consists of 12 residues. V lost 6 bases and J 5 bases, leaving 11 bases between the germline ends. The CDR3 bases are TGTGCTAGTGGCAGGGGAACGGACGAGCAGTACTTC. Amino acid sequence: CASGRGTDEQYF.

CDR3 region: CSVGPRGTDTQYF. The DNA for the CDR3 is TGCAGCGTTGGGCCCCGGGGCACAGATACGCAGTATTTT. The chain links TRBV29-1 to TRBJ2-3; no definite D call. Trimming shortened V by 4 bases and J by 1 base, and 9 bases separated the two germline ends. The length of the CDR3 is 13 residues. Germline V CDR1 and CDR2: SQVTM, ANQGSEA.

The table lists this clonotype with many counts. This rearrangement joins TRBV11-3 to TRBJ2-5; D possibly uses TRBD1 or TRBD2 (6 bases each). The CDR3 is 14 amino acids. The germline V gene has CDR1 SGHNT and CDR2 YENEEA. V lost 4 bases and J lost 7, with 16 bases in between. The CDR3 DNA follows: TGTGCCAGCAGCTCTAAAGGGGGGCTCGCGACCCAGTACTTC. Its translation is CASSSKGGLATQYF.

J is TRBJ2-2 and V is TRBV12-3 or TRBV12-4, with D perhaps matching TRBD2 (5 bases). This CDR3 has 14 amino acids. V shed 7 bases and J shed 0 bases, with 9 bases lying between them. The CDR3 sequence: CASNQEANTGELFF. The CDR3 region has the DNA TGTGCCAGCAACCAGGAGGCGAACACCGGGGAGCTGTTTTTT.

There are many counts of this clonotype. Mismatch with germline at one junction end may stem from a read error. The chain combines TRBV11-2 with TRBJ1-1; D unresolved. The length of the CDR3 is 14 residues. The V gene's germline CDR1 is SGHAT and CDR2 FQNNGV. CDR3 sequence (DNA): TGTGCCAGCAGCATAGAGGTCGGCCACACTGAAGCTTTCTTT. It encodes CASSIEVGHTEAFF.